The rows below give T cell receptor beta chains drawn from one sample of a study of cytomegalovirus exposure and HLA in healthy donors. Repertoires were generated with immunoSEQ multiplex PCR, while TCRdb's copy carries only in-frame clones and drops some. The table has tens of thousands of clones, approximately 94% seen once; the top ten hold 3% to 4.5%. The sequencing input was PBMCs. These TCRs come from a woman in her twenties or thirties in good health and CMV-seronegative. CDR3s include the opening cysteine and the closing phenylalanine or tryptophan. A D gene is named only where the DNA matches it firmly. Some rows mark clone size as missing; the rest say once, few, many or name a class of expanded clone.

DNA	CDR3	J	size	D	V
TGTGCCAGCAGCTCGCCTCCGCCGGGACTAGCGATTGGCGAGCAGTACTTC	CASSSPPPGLAIGEQYF	TRBJ2-7	-	TRBD2	TRBV7-6
TGTGCCAGCAGCGCTGACAGCTTCAATCAGCCCCAGCATTTT	CASSADSFNQPQHF	TRBJ1-5	once	-	TRBV9
TGTGCCAGCAGCCCCCCCACGGAGTCAGGGACTGCCTACGAGCAGTACTTC	CASSPPTESGTAYEQYF	TRBJ2-7	-	-	TRBV11-1
TGCGCCAGCAGCCTGGGGACAGGGGGGAACACTGAAGCTTTCTTT	CASSLGTGGNTEAFF	TRBJ1-1	-	TRBD1	TRBV5-1
TGTGCCAGCAACGGACAGGCCGCTTACGCGCAGTATTTT	CASNGQAAYAQYF	TRBJ2-3	-	TRBD1	TRBV5-8
TGCAGCGTTGCAGGTGCAACTAATGAAAAACTGTTTTTT	CSVAGATNEKLFF	TRBJ1-4	-	-	TRBV29-1
TGTGCCTCCCCTGGGCTTGGAAAAGCCAACGTCCTGACTTTC	CASPGLGKANVLTF	TRBJ2-6	-	-	TRBV30
TGTGCCAGCAGCCAAGAGGGCAGTCTAGCCAAAAACATTCAGTACTTC	CASSQEGSLAKNIQYF	TRBJ2-4	once	-	TRBV14
TGTGCCAGCAGGGCAATAGGACAGGGAAGTAACTATGGCTACACCTTC	CASRAIGQGSNYGYTF	TRBJ1-2	once	TRBD1	TRBV6-6
TGTGCCAGCAGTCGAAGCGGGGGAAGCTCCTACGAGCAGTACTTC	CASSRSGGSSYEQYF	TRBJ2-7	-	TRBD2	TRBV28
TGCGCCAGCAGCCAGCTCACCAACAGGGGCGAGCAGTACTTC	CASSQLTNRGEQYF	TRBJ2-7	few	TRBD1	TRBV4-1
TGTGCCAGCACCTCTAGCGGGAGTAAAAACATTCAGTACTTC	CASTSSGSKNIQYF	TRBJ2-4	-	TRBD2	TRBV27
TGTGCCAGTAGTACCCAGGGGCCTGGGGCCAACGTCCTGACTTTC	CASSTQGPGANVLTF	TRBJ2-6	-	-	TRBV19
TGTGCCAGCAGCCCATTACAGGGGCCCCGAGAAGCTTTCTTT	CASSPLQGPREAFF	TRBJ1-1	-	TRBD1	TRBV7-6
TGTGCCTGGAGTGCAAGGGGGAGCTCTGGAAACACCATATATTTT	CAWSARGSSGNTIYF	TRBJ1-3	-	-	TRBV30
TGTGCCAGCAGCAAATGGACTAGCGGAGAGGGAGAGACCCAGTACTTC	CASSKWTSGEGETQYF	TRBJ2-5	once	TRBD2	TRBV9
TGTGCCAGTAGTATACAGGGGCGCGCAGGCTATGGCTACACCTTC	CASSIQGRAGYGYTF	TRBJ1-2	-	-	TRBV19
TGTGCCAGTAGTATTCTAACTGAAGCTTTCTTT	CASSILTEAFF	TRBJ1-1	once	-	TRBV19
TGTGCCAGCATGGAACGGGGAGGCTACGAGCAGTACTTC	CASMERGGYEQYF	TRBJ2-7	-	-	TRBV6-1
TGTGCCAGCAGTTACACTACTAGCGGGGCCTCCTACGAGCAGTACTTC	CASSYTTSGASYEQYF	TRBJ2-7	-	TRBD2	TRBV6-5
TGTGCCTGGGAGCAAGCCACAGATACGCAGTATTTT	CAWEQATDTQYF	TRBJ2-3	once	-	TRBV30
TGTGCCAGCAGCGAGAGGAGGGGGCGCACCGGGGAGCTGTTTTTT	CASSERRGRTGELFF	TRBJ2-2	-	-	TRBV7-2
TGTGCCAGCAACCGGGACAGAAATTCACCCCTCCACTTT	CASNRDRNSPLHF	TRBJ1-6	-	TRBD1	TRBV28
TGCAGCGTATCGGGCAGGGGGATAACTGAAGCTTTCTTT	CSVSGRGITEAFF	TRBJ1-1	-	TRBD1	TRBV29-1
TGTGCCAGTAGTACCCCAAACTACAATGAGCAGTTCTTC	CASSTPNYNEQFF	TRBJ2-1	-	-	TRBV19
TGTGCCAGCAGCCGGGGACTAGTCGATGAGCAGTTCTTC	CASSRGLVDEQFF	TRBJ2-1	-	TRBD2	TRBV7-7
TGTGCCAGCAGTGTGGGACAGGGTAACTATGGCTACACCTTC	CASSVGQGNYGYTF	TRBJ1-2	-	TRBD1	TRBV2
TGTGCCAGCAGCACACGGGAGGGGCGCAAGACCCAGTACTTC	CASSTREGRKTQYF	TRBJ2-5	-	TRBD2	TRBV11-1